Listed below are T cell receptor beta chains from one sample, sequenced in a study of T cell responses to AZD1222 COVID-19 vaccine. The table came from immunoSEQ multiplex PCR; TCRdb's copy has only in-frame clones and leaves some out. The data hold about 100,000 clones, with just under 90% observed a single time. Sequenced here: peripheral blood, sampled on day 0 of AZD1222 vaccination. These receptors originate from an adult in good health. Each CDR3 is given with its conserved first and last residue. The D gene is left open where the match is weak. Clone size appears in some rows only: once, few, many, or a class for an expanded clone.

TRBJ2-7,-,-,TRBV5-5,CASSLWPGFEYEQYF,TGTGCCAGCAGCTTGTGGCCAGGGTTCGAATACGAGCAGTACTTC
TRBJ2-3,TRBD1,few,TRBV18,CASGLQGPTRDTQYF,TGTGCCAGCGGCTTACAGGGGCCAACCCGGGATACGCAGTATTTT
TRBJ2-2,-,-,TRBV18,CASSPQDAGTGELFF,TGTGCCAGCTCACCACAGGATGCCGGAACCGGGGAGCTGTTTTTT
TRBJ1-2,-,-,TRBV19,CASSITGIWYGYTF,TGTGCCAGTAGTATAACAGGGATATGGTATGGCTACACCTTC
TRBJ2-7,-,-,TRBV7-3,CASSKHQGSYEQYF,TGTGCCAGCAGCAAACACCAGGGTTCCTACGAGCAGTACTTC
TRBJ2-5,-,-,TRBV29-1,CSVVGATQVGTQYF,TGCAGCGTTGTGGGGGCAACCCAAGTCGGGACCCAGTACTTC
TRBJ1-5,-,-,TRBV7-9,CASGGLLSNQPQHF,TGTGCCAGCGGAGGATTACTTAGCAATCAGCCCCAGCATTTT
TRBJ2-5,-,-,TRBV19,CATSRVPETQYF,TGTGCCACCTCCAGGGTGCCCGAGACCCAGTACTTC
TRBJ1-1,TRBD1,-,TRBV7-9,CASSLGQTNTEAFF,TGTGCCAGCAGCTTGGGACAGACGAACACTGAAGCTTTCTTT
TRBJ2-2,-,few,TRBV9,CASSVRDAGELFF,TGTGCCAGCAGCGTCCGGGATGCCGGGGAGCTGTTTTTT
TRBJ2-2,TRBD2,few,TRBV28,CASSLSGGGTGELFF,TGTGCCAGCAGTCTTAGCGGGGGGGGCACCGGGGAGCTGTTTTTT
TRBJ2-2,-,-,TRBV6-5,CASSPHRGETGELFF,TGTGCCAGCAGCCCACATAGGGGGGAAACCGGGGAGCTGTTTTTT
TRBJ1-5,-,-,TRBV19,CASMPAETVSNQPQHF,TGTGCCAGTATGCCGGCGGAGACAGTTAGCAATCAGCCCCAGCATTTT
TRBJ2-2,TRBD1,-,TRBV5-1,CASSSGQGGTGELFF,TGCGCCAGCAGCTCGGGACAGGGGGGCACCGGGGAGCTGTTTTTT
TRBJ2-5,TRBD2,-,TRBV7-9,CASSFAPVAGTFQETQYF,TGTGCCAGCAGCTTCGCCCCCGTAGCGGGAACCTTCCAAGAGACCCAGTACTTC
TRBJ1-5,TRBD1,-,TRBV6-6,CASSPTGEGQPQHF,TGTGCCAGCAGTCCTACAGGGGAGGGACAGCCCCAGCATTTT
TRBJ2-7,TRBD1,-,TRBV2,CASRAQTGTVPTGF,TGTGCCAGCAGGGCCCAAACCGGGACAGTCCCCACAGGCTTC
TRBJ1-6,-,-,TRBV9,CASSVRGGGSSSSPLHF,TGTGCCAGCAGCGTAAGAGGAGGGGGGTCTTCTAGTTCACCCCTCCACTTT
TRBJ1-2,-,once,TRBV20-1,CSAYLNGYTF,TGCAGTGCTTATCTAAATGGCTACACCTTC
TRBJ2-4,TRBD2,-,TRBV5-1,CASKLAGGREGIQYF,TGCGCCAGCAAACTAGCGGGGGGGCGAGAGGGCATTCAGTACTTC
TRBJ2-3,-,-,TRBV6-5,CASTDGVETQYF,TGTGCCAGCACCGACGGGGTGGAGACGCAGTATTTT
TRBJ1-3,TRBD1,-,TRBV3-1/TRBV3-2,CASSQGQGIVNTIYF,TGTGCCAGCAGCCAGGGACAGGGAATCGTAAACACCATATATTTT
TRBJ1-2,-,-,TRBV2,CASRGIRPNYGYTF,TGTGCCAGCAGGGGGATTCGGCCTAACTATGGCTACACCTTC
TRBJ1-1,-,-,TRBV25-1,CASSARENTEAFF,TGTGCCAGCAGTGCCCGGGAGAACACTGAAGCTTTCTTT
TRBJ2-7,TRBD2,-,TRBV9,CASSVHSGGTYEQYF,TGTGCCAGCAGCGTTCATAGCGGGGGTACCTACGAGCAGTACTTC
TRBJ2-1,TRBD1,-,TRBV24-1,CATSDPRQGTDEQFF,TGTGCCACCAGTGATCCTCGACAGGGGACCGATGAGCAGTTCTTC
TRBJ2-7,-,few,TRBV3-1/TRBV3-2,CASSQELQGGGQYF,TGTGCCAGCAGCCAAGAATTGCAGGGTGGGGGGCAGTACTTC
TRBJ1-2,-,-,TRBV5-4,CASSLDQVSSYGYTF,TGTGCCAGCAGCTTGGATCAGGTCTCCTCCTATGGCTACACCTTC
TRBJ1-1,-,medium-sized,TRBV11-3,CASSLSVNTEAFF,TGTGCCAGCAGCTTGTCCGTGAACACTGAAGCTTTCTTT
TRBJ2-7,-,-,TRBV12-2,CASRLDPLPPYYEQYF,TGTGCAAGTCGCTTAGACCCCCTTCCCCCCTACTACGAGCAGTACTTC
TRBJ2-2,TRBD2,medium-sized,TRBV4-2,CASSQDTSGGAGELFF,TGTGCCAGCAGCCAAGATACTAGCGGGGGGGCCGGGGAGCTGTTTTTT